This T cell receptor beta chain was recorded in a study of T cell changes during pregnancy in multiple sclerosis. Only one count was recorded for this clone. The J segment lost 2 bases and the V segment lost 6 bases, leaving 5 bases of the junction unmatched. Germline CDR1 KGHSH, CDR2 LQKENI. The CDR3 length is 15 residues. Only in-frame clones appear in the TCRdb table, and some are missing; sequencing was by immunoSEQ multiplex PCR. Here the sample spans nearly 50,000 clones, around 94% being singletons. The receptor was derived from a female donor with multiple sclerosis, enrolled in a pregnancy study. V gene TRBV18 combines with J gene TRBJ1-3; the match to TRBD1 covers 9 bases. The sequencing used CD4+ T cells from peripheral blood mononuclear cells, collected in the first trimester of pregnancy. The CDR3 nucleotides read TGTGCCAGCTCGTGGACAGGGGATACTGGAAACACCATATATTTT. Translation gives CASSWTGDTGNTIYF.